The 17 T cell receptor beta chains in this list originate from one sample, sequenced in a study of spatial heterogeneity in lung cancer. A single record per CDR3 protein comes from TCRdb applying MiXCR to the 5' RACE reads. The profile shows around 40,000 distinct CDR3 sequences, less than 5.5% of them singletons. Time point of the sample: sample taken at primary tumor resection. Tumor, nontumor lung or frozen PBMC supplied whole RNA that was sequenced unsorted. Sequenced material: PBMCs, taken at surgery. The receptor source for this set is a female donor with early-stage non-small cell lung cancer.

This clonotype was recorded at least ten times. This sequence joins TRBV29-1 and TRBJ1-1, with D unclear. Germline lookup yields CDR1 SQVTM and CDR2 ANQGSEA. V was cut by 3 bases and J by 0 bases, with 8 bases left in between. CDR3 length equals 13 residues. In nucleotides, the CDR3 is TGCAGCGTTGATGACGGGATGAACACTGAAGCTTTCTTT. It is translated as CSVDDGMNTEAFF.

This clonotype has only a few counts. The chain joins TRBV7-7 to TRBJ2-5, with D perhaps matching TRBD1 or TRBD2 (5 bases each). The CDR3 runs to 14 residues. With 5 bases removed from V and 5 bases from J, the gap between germline ends came to 15 bases. Germline V gene sequence: CDR1 SSHAT, CDR2 FNYEAQ (reference sequence). CDR3 sequence: CASSPTGRRETQYF. DNA for the CDR3: TGTGCCAGCAGCCCCACGGGGCGGCGCGAGACCCAGTACTTC.

This clonotype was observed a handful of times. As DNA, the CDR3 is TGTGCCAGCTCACCACCAGCTAGGGGAACTGAAGCTTTCTTT. This translates into CASSPPARGTEAFF. The chain combines TRBV18 with TRBJ1-1; D is perhaps TRBD1 (5 bases). Per germline, CDR1 KGHSH and CDR2 LQKENI. V lost 0 bases and J lost 5, with 10 bases in between. The CDR3 has 14 amino acids.

Ten or more counts support this clonotype. The genes are TRBV9 and TRBJ1-5; D uncertain. CDR1 is SGDLS, CDR2 YYNGEE, per germline. The V end lost 0 bases, the J end lost 0 bases, and 4 bases lay between the germline ends. This CDR3 has 14 amino acids. The DNA of the CDR3 is TGTGCCAGCAGCGTAGGATATAGCAATCAGCCCCAGCATTTT. As protein: CASSVGYSNQPQHF.

This clonotype was observed many times. V and J are TRBV6-5 and TRBJ2-6; D gene uncertain. This CDR3 has 15 amino acids. The germline V and J ends were trimmed by 4 bases and 1 base, with 8 bases remaining between them. Looked up from germline, CDR1 is MNHEY and CDR2 is SVGAGI. The CDR3 coding sequence is TGTGCCAGCAGTTTAACGGAATCTGGGGCCAACGTCCTGACTTTC. It encodes CASSLTESGANVLTF.

This clonotype was counted at least ten times. This rearrangement joins TRBV28 to TRBJ2-3; 8 bases match TRBD2. Trimming took 5 bases from V and 6 from J; bases not matched to a gene: 4. The CDR3 is 13 amino acids. The germline CDR1 and CDR2 sequences are MDHEN and SYDVKM. CDR3: CASSQGGGDTQYF. The CDR3, as DNA: TGTGCCAGCAGTCAGGGCGGGGGGGATACGCAGTATTTT.

The rearrangement joins TRBV6-4 to TRBJ2-6, with D unresolved. CDR1 is MRHNA, CDR2 SNTAGT, per germline. The V and J ends lost 3 bases and 2 bases respectively, with 5 bases between them. The CDR3 extends over 14 amino acids. The CDR3 loop is CASSESAGANVLTF. The CDR3 DNA is TGTGCCAGCAGTGAATCCGCTGGGGCCAACGTCCTGACTTTC.

This clonotype occurred many times. The rearrangement uses TRBV6-5 and TRBJ1-2, with D perhaps matching TRBD1 (6 bases). The CDR3 sequence is 14 residues long. The germline V and J ends were trimmed by 0 bases and 4 bases, with 9 bases remaining between them. CDR1 is MNHEY, CDR2 SVGAGI, per germline. The CDR3 DNA follows: TGTGCCAGCAGTTACTCCGGACAGCCCTATGGCTACACCTTC. This translates into CASSYSGQPYGYTF.

This clonotype was seen ten or more times. This chain joins TRBV9 and TRBJ1-2; D not certain. V lost 3 bases and J lost 5, with 14 bases in between. The CDR3 is made up of 14 amino acids. Germline CDR1 reads SGDLS; CDR2 reads YYNGEE. CDR3: CASSGSGPLYGYTF. CDR3 coding DNA: TGTGCCAGCAGCGGCTCCGGGCCACTTTATGGCTACACCTTC.

This clonotype was seen many times. The chain links TRBV27 to TRBJ2-7; D not resolved. Per the germline V gene, CDR1 is MNHEY and CDR2 is SMNVEV (reference sequence). The CDR3 has 11 residues. V lost 3 bases and J lost 2, with 2 bases in between. The CDR3 sequence is CASSFPYEQYF. The DNA of the CDR3 is TGTGCCAGCAGTTTCCCCTACGAGCAGTACTTC.

The rearrangement links TRBV29-1 to TRBJ2-5, with 10 positions matching TRBD2. Germline V gene sequence: CDR1 SQVTM, CDR2 ANQGSEA. The CDR3 has 15 amino acids. V gave up 3 bases and J gave up 5 bases; unmatched junction bases: 9. This CDR3 is CSVEASGGLRETQYF. The CDR3 DNA reads TGCAGCGTTGAGGCTAGCGGGGGTCTTCGGGAGACCCAGTACTTC.

This clonotype was recorded at least ten times. This rearrangement joins TRBV20-1 to TRBJ2-7; D is unresolved. This CDR3 comprises 11 residues. Germline CDR1 and CDR2: DFQATT and SNEGSKA (reference sequence). V was pared by 6 bases and J by 2 bases, with 8 bases between. CDR3: CSADIAYEQYF. The CDR3 DNA is TGCAGTGCCGACATCGCCTACGAGCAGTACTTC.

This clonotype was seen many times. This chain connects TRBV10-3 to TRBJ1-1, with D unclear. In germline, CDR1 is ENHRY, CDR2 SYGVKD. Trimming cost V 7 bases and J 1 base, with 10 bases left between them. The CDR3 length is 13 residues. The CDR3 loop reads CAINDVPNTEAFF. The CDR3 DNA is TGTGCCATCAACGACGTCCCGAACACTGAAGCTTTCTTT.

This clonotype showed up many times. The chain uses TRBV28 and TRBJ1-5, with 7 bases fitting TRBD1. The germline V gene has CDR1 MDHEN and CDR2 SYDVKM. The CDR3 sequence is 15 residues long. The J segment lost 6 bases and the V segment lost 7 bases, leaving 12 bases of the junction unmatched. CDR3 amino acids: CASTSTGRASQPQHF. The DNA for the CDR3 is TGTGCCAGCACCTCGACAGGGAGGGCGAGTCAGCCCCAGCATTTT.

The CDR3 DNA reads TGCGCCAGCAGCAGGGGACAGGCCGCGAGCTATGGCTACACCTTC. Protein product: CASSRGQAASYGYTF. The chain carries TRBV5-1 and TRBJ1-2; 8 nucleotides line up with TRBD1. The length of the CDR3 is 15 residues. V dropped 4 bases and J dropped 4; count of bases not matched to a gene: 9. Germline V CDR1 and CDR2: SGHRS, YFSETQ.

This clonotype was picked up many times. The V call is TRBV19, the J call TRBJ1-2; 10 bases agree with TRBD1. The trim removed 5 bases at V and 4 bases at J, leaving 7 bases unmatched. Germline loops: CDR1 LNHDA, CDR2 SQIVND (reference sequence). The CDR3 has 15 amino acids. The CDR3, as DNA: TGTGCCAGTAGTGCGTCGGGACAGGGGACCTATGGCTACACCTTC. This encodes CASSASGQGTYGYTF.

In this sample, this clonotype turned up a few times. The chain recombines TRBV7-6 with TRBJ2-1, with 8 bases matching TRBD2. This CDR3 spans 19 amino acids. CDR1 is SGHVS, CDR2 FNYEAQ, per germline. Losses at the gene ends were 5 bases for V and 2 bases for J; bases not matched to a gene: 17. The DNA of the CDR3 is TGTGCCAGCAGCGCCCTTATGCTAGGGACTAGTGGAACCTACAATGAGCAGTTCTTC. The encoded protein is CASSALMLGTSGTYNEQFF.